The present T cell receptor beta chain was sequenced within a study of human T cells and chemical hapten exposure (dated by TCRdb to the early 2020s). Background on the whole study: For sensitization, 2% DPC in acetone was applied to a 2 cm by 2 cm area of upper inner arm skin. Blood samples were taken from patients before sensitization (week 0) and at 2, 6 and about 24 weeks after DPC sensitization. Libraries were combined into a pool for sequencing, and differences in TCR yield between samples came mainly from small differences in library volumes within the pool. Weekly therapeutic DPC doses were additionally applied to the scalp of patients throughout the approximately 25-week study period. The study tracked peripheral blood TCR repertoire changes in vivo during primary and secondary sensitization to the hapten diphenylcyclopropenone (DPC) in alopecia patients. Twenty-nine alopecia patients provided blood for TCR sequencing at one to four time points (pre-sensitization, 2, 6 and 24 weeks). The patient cohort, mostly female, included alopecia areata with under or over 50% scalp involvement, alopecia totalis and alopecia universalis. Patch tests used Finn chambers with 0.01% DPC on the upper back, scored after 6 days by International Contact Dermatitis Research Group standards. The research as a whole found: Expanded TCRs formed significantly more large CDR3 similarity clusters than pre-sensitization or healthy control sets, consistent with antigen-driven responses. Patch test score correlated positively with the number of PT1 expanded TCRs, reaching significance at thresholds 8, 16 and 32 but not at 4. Because all patients had alopecia, a presumed autoimmune disease, the immune response of the patients might differ from that of healthy individuals. Repeated subsampling changed both the strength of the expansion versus patch-test correlation and the threshold at which that correlation became significant. No change with DPC sensitization was found in the number of TCRs above 1 in 1000 frequency, and no evidence of global repertoire structure alterations was found.

Preparation of the library involved RACE. Sequenced on a NextSeq 500. During library preparation, unique molecular identifiers were attached to individual cDNA molecules so that TCRs could be counted in a quantitative, reproducible way. From each blood RNA sample, both TCR alpha and TCR beta chains were sequenced. From the authors' description of their analysis: The median number of TCRs per sample was approximately 98,000, ranging from about 23,224 to 750,000. The Decombinator software suite was used to annotate the V, J and CDR3 of the TCR reads. Every sample was subsampled to the same number of TCRs (28,000) for the PS versus PT1 abundance plots. TCRs were defined as expanded if absent before sensitization and observed at least eight times at the 2-week time point. TCRdb itself trimmed the public reads at Q25 with fastp, ran MiXCR and retained productive beta chains. Every entry covers one CDR3 protein and lists the most common genes and DNA from its rows. These V and J calls rely on TCRdb rather than the paper's analysis. Here the sample has 60,000 or so distinct CDR3 sequences; 8% to 10% occur a single time. Nearly 10% of the sample comes from the top ten.

The germline V gene yields MDHEN for CDR1 and SYDVKM for CDR2. Trimming costs V 2 bases and J 14 bases, and their ends lie 10 bases apart. The CDR3 goes from the cysteine to the phenylalanine over 11 residues. Only the CDR3 region is kept as DNA, spanning 33 bases read in frame from base 1. Explained via the paper, the time point label denotes: pre-sensitization, week 0. What this sample's treatment or condition label stands for: therapeutic diphenylcyclopropenone sensitization with weekly scalp DPC. At each patch-test visit, blood was drawn before the patch test was applied. Eligible patients were aged 18 to 70, diagnosed with alopecia, deemed suitable for DPC therapy, and excluded if pregnant. Unfractionated whole blood was collected in Tempus Blood RNA tubes, and total RNA was extracted from that blood. This clonotype has at least ten counts. Its antigen remains undetermined. Base qualities are not recorded, but no much larger clone differs from it by a single base.

The receptor chain draws on TRBV28 and TRBJ2-1; no D gene can be assigned with confidence. This TCR came from a middle-aged man with alopecia areata. Some clones in this sample may be carry-over from other donors' samples. The sample here was whole blood, taken in connection with sensitization to the hapten diphenylcyclopropenone (DPC). The CDR3 is CASSLAREEFF. The nucleotides read TGTGCCAGCAGTTTAGCCAGAGAGGAGTTCTTC.